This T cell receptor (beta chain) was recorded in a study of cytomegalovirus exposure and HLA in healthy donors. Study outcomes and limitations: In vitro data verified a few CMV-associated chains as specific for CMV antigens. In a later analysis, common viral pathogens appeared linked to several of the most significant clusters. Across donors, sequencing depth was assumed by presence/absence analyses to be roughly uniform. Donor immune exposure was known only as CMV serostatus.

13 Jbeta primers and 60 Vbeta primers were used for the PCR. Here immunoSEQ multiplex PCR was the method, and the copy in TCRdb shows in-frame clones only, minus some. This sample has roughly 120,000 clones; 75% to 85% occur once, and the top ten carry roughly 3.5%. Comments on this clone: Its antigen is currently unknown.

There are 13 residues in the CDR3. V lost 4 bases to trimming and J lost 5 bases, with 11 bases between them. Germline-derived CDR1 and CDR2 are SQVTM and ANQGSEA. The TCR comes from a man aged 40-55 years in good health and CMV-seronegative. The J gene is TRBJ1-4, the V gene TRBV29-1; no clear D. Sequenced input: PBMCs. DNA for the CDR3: TGCAGCGTTGCACCCCGACTGAATGAAAAACTGTTTTTT. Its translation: CSVAPRLNEKLFF. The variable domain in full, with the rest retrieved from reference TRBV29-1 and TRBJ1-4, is SAVISQKPSRDICQRGTSLTIQCQVDSQVTMMFWYRQQPGQSLTLIATANQGSEATYESGFVIDKFPISRPNLTFSTLTVSNMSPEDSSIYLCSVAPRLNEKLFFGSGTQLSVL.